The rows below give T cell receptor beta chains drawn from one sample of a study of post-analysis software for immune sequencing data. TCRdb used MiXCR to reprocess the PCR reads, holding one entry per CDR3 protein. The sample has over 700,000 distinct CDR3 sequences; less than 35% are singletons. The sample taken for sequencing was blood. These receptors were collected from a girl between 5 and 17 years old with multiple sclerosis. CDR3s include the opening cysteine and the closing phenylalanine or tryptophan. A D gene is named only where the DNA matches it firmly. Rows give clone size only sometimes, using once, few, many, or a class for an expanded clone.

CASSPTRSPGELFF | TGTGCCAGCAGCCCGACTAGGTCCCCGGGGGAGCTGTTTTTT | NA | 14 | NA | TRBJ2-2 | TRBV7-2
CASSLALTDIEGELFF | TGTGCCAGCAGTTTAGCCTTAACCGACATCGAGGGGGAGCTGTTTTTT | few | 16 | NA | TRBJ2-2 | TRBV12-3/TRBV12-4
CATSPPTGNTEAFF | TGTGCCACCAGCCCCCCGACGGGGAACACTGAAGCTTTCTTT | NA | 14 | NA | TRBJ1-1 | TRBV15
CSAGPTSGLDEQFF | TGCAGTGCTGGTCCGACTAGCGGGCTGGATGAGCAGTTCTTC | NA | 14 | TRBD2 | TRBJ2-1 | TRBV20-1
CASSFGGGPQETQYF | TGCGCCAGCAGCTTCGGCGGGGGACCTCAAGAGACCCAGTACTTC | NA | 15 | TRBD2 | TRBJ2-5 | TRBV5-1
CASSSPGYSGLNIQYF | TGTGCCAGCAGTTCCCCCGGGTACAGTGGCTTAAACATTCAGTACTTC | NA | 16 | NA | TRBJ2-4 | TRBV12-3/TRBV12-4
CASRALRVNTGELFF | TGTGCCAGCAGAGCCCTTCGGGTAAACACCGGGGAGCTGTTTTTT | few | 15 | NA | TRBJ2-2 | TRBV6-2/TRBV6-3
CATSSRMGSSNQPQHF | TGTGCCACCAGCAGCCGAATGGGGAGTAGCAATCAGCCCCAGCATTTT | few | 16 | NA | TRBJ1-5 | TRBV15
CSARMGGRDSPPHF | TGCAGTGCTAGAATGGGGGGCCGGGACTCACCCCCCCACTTT | NA | 14 | NA | TRBJ1-6 | TRBV20-1
CAISEEQDYLPQHF | TGTGCCATCAGTGAGGAACAGGATTATCTGCCCCAGCATTTT | NA | 14 | NA | TRBJ1-5 | TRBV10-3
CASSGGGQNTGELFF | TGCGCCAGCTCGGGCGGGGGCCAGAACACCGGGGAGCTGTTTTTT | few | 15 | NA | TRBJ2-2 | TRBV4-1
CATGKAGPETQYF | TGTGCCACCGGAAAGGCAGGTCCTGAGACCCAGTACTTC | few | 13 | NA | TRBJ2-5 | TRBV15
CASSQERGPRSPLHF | TGCGCCAGCAGCCAAGAACGCGGGCCCAGATCACCCCTCCACTTT | few | 15 | NA | TRBJ1-6 | TRBV4-1